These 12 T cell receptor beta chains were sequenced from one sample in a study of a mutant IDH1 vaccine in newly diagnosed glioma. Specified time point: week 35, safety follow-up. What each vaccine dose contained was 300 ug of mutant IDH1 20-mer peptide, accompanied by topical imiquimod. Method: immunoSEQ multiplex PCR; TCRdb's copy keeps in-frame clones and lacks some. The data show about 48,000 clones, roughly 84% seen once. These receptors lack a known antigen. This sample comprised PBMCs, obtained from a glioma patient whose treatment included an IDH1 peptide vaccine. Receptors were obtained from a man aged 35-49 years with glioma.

Here the CDR3 reads CASSPLAIANTGELFF. CDR3 DNA: TGTGCCAGCTCACCACTTGCAATTGCGAACACCGGGGAGCTGTTTTTT. The chain combines TRBV18 with TRBJ2-2; D remains unclear. CDR1 and CDR2 from the germline V gene are KGHSH and LQKENI. The V end was cut by 1 base, the J end by 0 bases, with 9 bases between. The CDR3 loop spans 16 amino acids. Supplemented by reference TRBV18 and TRBJ2-2, the full variable domain reads NAGVMQNPRHLVRRRGQEARLRCSPMKGHSHVYWYRQLPEEGLKFMVYLQKENIIDESGMPKERFSAEFPKEGPSILRIQQVVRGDSAAYFCASSPLAIANTGELFFGEGSRLTVL.

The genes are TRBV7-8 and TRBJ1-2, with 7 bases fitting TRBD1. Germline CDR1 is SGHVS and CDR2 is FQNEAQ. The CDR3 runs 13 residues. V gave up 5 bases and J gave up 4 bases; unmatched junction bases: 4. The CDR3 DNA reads TGTGCCAGCAGCAAAACAGGGGCCTATGGCTACACCTTC. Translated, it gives CASSKTGAYGYTF.

CDR3 in DNA: TGTGCCAGCAGCCAACATCCGGGACAGGGGGTTTACAATGAGCAGTTCTTC. Its translation: CASSQHPGQGVYNEQFF. The chain links TRBV4-2 to TRBJ2-1; 11 nucleotides agree with TRBD1. The trim removed 2 bases at V and 4 bases at J, leaving 7 bases unmatched. The CDR3 length is 17 residues. Germline-derived CDR1 and CDR2 are LGHNA and YNFKEQ.

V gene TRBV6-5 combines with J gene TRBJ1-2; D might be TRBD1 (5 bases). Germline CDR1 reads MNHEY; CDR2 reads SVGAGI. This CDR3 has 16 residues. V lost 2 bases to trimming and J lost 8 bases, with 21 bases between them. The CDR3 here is CASSYRGGYGDRGYTF. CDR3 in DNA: TGTGCCAGCAGTTACAGGGGCGGTTATGGCGATAGAGGCTACACCTTC.

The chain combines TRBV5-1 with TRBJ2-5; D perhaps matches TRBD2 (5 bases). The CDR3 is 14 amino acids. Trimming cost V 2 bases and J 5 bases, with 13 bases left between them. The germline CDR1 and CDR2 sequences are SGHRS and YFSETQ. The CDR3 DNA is TGCGCCAGCAGCTTCAGAGGGTTTACGGAGACCCAGTACTTC. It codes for CASSFRGFTETQYF.

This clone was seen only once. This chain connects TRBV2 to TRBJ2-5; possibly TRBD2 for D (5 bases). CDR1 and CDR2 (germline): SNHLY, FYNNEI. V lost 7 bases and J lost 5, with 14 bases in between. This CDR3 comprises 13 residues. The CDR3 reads CASNTNRGETQYF. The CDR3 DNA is TGTGCCAGCAACACGAACAGAGGGGAGACCCAGTACTTC.

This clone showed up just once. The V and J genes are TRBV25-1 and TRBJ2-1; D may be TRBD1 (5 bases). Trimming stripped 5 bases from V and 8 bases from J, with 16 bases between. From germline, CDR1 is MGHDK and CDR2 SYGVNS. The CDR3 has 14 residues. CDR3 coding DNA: TGTGCCAGCAGTCACAGACAGCTGGGTGATGAGCAGTTCTTC. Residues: CASSHRQLGDEQFF.

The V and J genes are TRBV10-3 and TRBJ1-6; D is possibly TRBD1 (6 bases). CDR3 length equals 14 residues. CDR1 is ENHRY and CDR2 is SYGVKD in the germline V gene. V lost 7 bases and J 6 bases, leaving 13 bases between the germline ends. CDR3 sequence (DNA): TGTGCCATCACCGGACAGTTAGCTAATTCACCCCTCCACTTT. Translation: CAITGQLANSPLHF.

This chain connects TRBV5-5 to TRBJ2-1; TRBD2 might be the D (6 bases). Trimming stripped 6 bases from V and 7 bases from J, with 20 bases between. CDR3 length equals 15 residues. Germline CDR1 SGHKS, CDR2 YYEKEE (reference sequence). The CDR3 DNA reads TGTGCCAGCACCTTCCAGGGACTGTTTGGTAATGAGCAGTTCTTC. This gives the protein CASTFQGLFGNEQFF.

The CDR3 region is CASSLEMRVYGYTF. CDR3 DNA: TGTGCCAGCAGCTTGGAAATGAGGGTCTATGGCTACACCTTC. The rearrangement joins TRBV5-4 to TRBJ1-2, with D uncertain. Looked up from germline, CDR1 is SGHNT and CDR2 is YYREEE (reference sequence). Trimming pared 0 bases from V and 4 bases from J, leaving 10 bases between. The CDR3 length is 14 residues.

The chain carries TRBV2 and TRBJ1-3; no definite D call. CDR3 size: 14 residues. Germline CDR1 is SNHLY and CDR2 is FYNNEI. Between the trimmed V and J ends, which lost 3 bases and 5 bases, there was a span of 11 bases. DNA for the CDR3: TGTGCCAGCAGTGACCGCGGGCGCAGAAACACCATATATTTT. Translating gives CASSDRGRRNTIYF.

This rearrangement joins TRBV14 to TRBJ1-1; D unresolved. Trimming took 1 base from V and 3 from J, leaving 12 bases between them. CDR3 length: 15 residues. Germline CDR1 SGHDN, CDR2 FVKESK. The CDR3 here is CASSQAPPWDTEAFF. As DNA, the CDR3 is TGTGCCAGCAGCCAAGCCCCCCCTTGGGACACTGAAGCTTTCTTT.